This T cell receptor (beta chain) was documented in a study of graft-versus-host responses after intestinal transplantation. Study details: Each patient got anti-thymocyte globulin induction, then tacrolimus and steroids for around three years.

Measured with immunoSEQ multiplex PCR; TCRdb has only the in-frame clones, and not every one. This sample yields over 85,000 clones, of which 90% to 95% are seen a single time; 0.45% to 0.6% belongs to the top ten. Broader study findings: The marrow of recipients harbored GvH clones, and ileum or blood showed some of them first.

As to this clone: Its specificity is unknown.

Here the sequenced sample was unstimulated CD8+ T cells sorted from spleen or lymph node cells, taken before intestinal transplant. The clonotype comes from a human donor who received an intestinal transplant.

The CDR3 spells CASSLGQGANQPQHF. CDR3 nucleotides: TGTGCCAGCAGCTTAGGCCAGGGGGCTAATCAGCCCCAGCATTTT. The chain couples TRBV11-2 to TRBJ1-5, with 8 bases that match TRBD1. The V gene's germline CDR1 is SGHAT and CDR2 FQNNGV. The length of the CDR3 is 15 residues. Trimming at V came to 1 base and at J to 4 bases, leaving 3 bases not matched to a gene.